This T cell receptor (beta chain) emerged from a study of T cells in Graves' hyperthyroidism and ophthalmopathy. Study results and limitations: Clonotypes that were expanded in thyroid above 0.001 mostly appeared in blood too.

In regard to this clonotype: Its antigen is still unknown.

Amplification targeted TCR beta CDR3 regions from RNA transcripts. The HTBI primer set served for first-round RT-PCR of the TCR CDR3. TCRdb re-analysed the multiplex PCR reads in MiXCR, keeping a single row per CDR3 protein. The sample carries about 420,000 distinct CDR3 sequences, roughly an eighth recorded once. V lost 6 bases, J lost 3 bases, and 14 bases lay in between. CDR3 length equals 15 residues. Per germline, CDR1 LNHDA and CDR2 SQIVND (reference sequence). Participants, patients aged 18 to 65, had newly diagnosed hyperthyroidism with a duration under 2 months. The sequence derives from a woman aged 18-29 years with Graves' hyperthyroidism. Sequenced input: blood. The chain is built from TRBV19 and TRBJ2-2, with a possible D match to TRBD2 (6 bases). CDR3 nucleotides: TGTGCCAGTAGGCGGGGCGGGGTCGACACCGGGGAGCTGTTTTTT. As protein: CASRRGGVDTGELFF. Full variable domain (rest looked up from reference TRBV19 and TRBJ2-2): DGGITQSPKYLFRKEGQNVTLSCEQNLNHDAMYWYRQDPGQGLRLIYYSQIVNDFQKGDIAEGYSVSREKKESFPLTVTSAQKNPTAFYLCASRRGGVDTGELFFGEGSRLTVL.